This TCR beta chain was profiled in a study of blood T cell repertoires in COVID-19. Study summary: Sources were T cells, B-cell-depleted T cells, or PBMCs; the material itself was cDNA or gDNA.

Repertoires were generated with immunoSEQ multiplex PCR, while TCRdb's copy carries only in-frame clones and drops some. In the table there are 55,000 to 70,000 clones, around 87% of which are singletons. The CDR3 consists of 13 residues. From germline, CDR1 is MNHEY and CDR2 SMNVEV (reference sequence). The V end lost 2 bases, the J end lost 2 bases, and 7 bases lay between the germline ends. The material sequenced was peripheral blood. The chain links TRBV27 to TRBJ2-7; weak D call: TRBD1 (5 bases). The sequence was obtained from a man between 60 and 75 years old with active or convalescent COVID-19. The CDR3 sequence is CASSLKDTYEQYF. The CDR3 DNA reads as TGTGCCAGCAGTTTAAAGGACACCTACGAGCAGTACTTC.